These T cell receptor beta chains were read from a single sample in a study of T cell responses to AZD1222 COVID-19 vaccine. Produced via immunoSEQ multiplex PCR; TCRdb's table is partial and in-frame only. The data contain around 120,000 clones, roughly 90% of them seen just once; the ten biggest clones take up 0.85% to 1.3%. This specimen consisted of peripheral blood, obtained on day 0 of AZD1222 vaccination. The receptors were gathered from an adult in good health. Both conserved end residues are trimmed from each CDR3. The order of the fields is V gene, J gene, clone size, CDR3 protein. Only part of the rows carry a size: once, few, many, or a class if the clone is expanded.

v_gene: TRBV27; j_gene: TRBJ2-2; abundance: -; CDR3aa: ASSLRQNTGELF
v_gene: TRBV20-1; j_gene: TRBJ2-3; abundance: -; CDR3aa: SASSLDTQY
v_gene: TRBV5-1; j_gene: TRBJ1-2; abundance: -; CDR3aa: ASSLDQGGRANYGYT
v_gene: TRBV11-2; j_gene: TRBJ1-1; abundance: -; CDR3aa: ASSFYTSNTEAF
v_gene: TRBV14; j_gene: TRBJ1-2; abundance: few; CDR3aa: ASSQDPRHNYGYT
v_gene: TRBV5-1; j_gene: TRBJ2-7; abundance: -; CDR3aa: ASSLALQGPYEQY
v_gene: TRBV19; j_gene: TRBJ1-2; abundance: -; CDR3aa: ASSSRDRGNYGYT
v_gene: TRBV7-6; j_gene: TRBJ2-1; abundance: -; CDR3aa: ASSLGGGEQF
v_gene: TRBV6-5; j_gene: TRBJ2-4; abundance: -; CDR3aa: ASSYSGTAKNIQY
v_gene: TRBV19; j_gene: TRBJ1-1; abundance: -; CDR3aa: ASSPDRGRPRTEAF
v_gene: TRBV10-3; j_gene: TRBJ1-5; abundance: -; CDR3aa: AISESRGVSNQPQH
v_gene: TRBV20-1; j_gene: TRBJ1-2; abundance: -; CDR3aa: SASSPYGYT
v_gene: TRBV5-1; j_gene: TRBJ2-1; abundance: once; CDR3aa: ASSLGVFKRGVNNEQF
v_gene: TRBV20-1; j_gene: TRBJ1-5; abundance: -; CDR3aa: SASETGGHQPQH
v_gene: TRBV20-1; j_gene: TRBJ1-2; abundance: -; CDR3aa: SARGFYGYT
v_gene: TRBV7-2; j_gene: TRBJ2-3; abundance: -; CDR3aa: ASSLGGRVTDTQY
v_gene: TRBV5-1; j_gene: TRBJ2-1; abundance: once; CDR3aa: ASSLGLAGYNEQF
v_gene: TRBV5-1; j_gene: TRBJ1-2; abundance: -; CDR3aa: ASSPGTGDNYGYT